Listed below are T cell receptor beta chains from one sample, sequenced in a study of T-cell reconstitution after alpha-beta-depleted transplantation in children. One entry per CDR3 protein results from TCRdb running MiXCR on the PCR reads. The sample holds hundreds of thousands of distinct CDR3 sequences, under 12% seen once. The sequencing used PBMCs from the stem cell graft donor, collected from the stem cell graft. These receptors all stem from a human donor who donated a stem cell graft to a child with acute myeloid leukemia. Each CDR3 is given with its conserved first and last residue. D genes are given only for firm matches. Expanded clones get a size class; other rows say once, few or many, or leave the size out.

j_call,clone_size,d_call,v_call,cdr3_aa,cdr3_nt
TRBJ2-3,.,TRBD2,TRBV2,CASSRPGGGSVDTQYF,TGTGCCAGCAGCCGGCCCGGTGGCGGGAGCGTAGATACGCAGTATTTT
TRBJ1-2,.,TRBD1,TRBV11-2,CASSSGQGGNYGYTF,TGTGCCAGCAGCTCAGGACAGGGAGGGAACTATGGCTACACCTTC
TRBJ2-1,few,.,TRBV29-1,CSVEPAVRRFF,TGCAGCGTTGAACCGGCAGTCCGCCGGTTCTTC
TRBJ2-3,.,.,TRBV5-1,CASSLAVRGDSTDTQYF,TGCGCCAGCAGCTTGGCCGTGAGGGGCGATAGCACAGATACGCAGTATTTT
TRBJ2-1,many,.,TRBV5-1,CASSPTESSYNEQFF,TGCGCCAGCAGCCCTACAGAGAGCTCCTACAATGAGCAGTTCTTC
TRBJ2-7,.,TRBD1,TRBV30,CAWSVQGQGVGEQYF,TGTGCCTGGAGTGTACAGGGACAGGGGGTTGGAGAGCAGTACTTC
TRBJ1-1,.,.,TRBV21-1,CASSKGRANRDIKAFF,TGTGCCAGCAGCAAAGGAAGGGCAAACCGGGACATTAAAGCTTTCTTT
TRBJ2-1,few,.,TRBV9,CASSVAGASVNEQFF,TGTGCCAGCAGCGTAGCGGGGGCCAGCGTCAATGAGCAGTTCTTC
TRBJ2-7,few,.,TRBV20-1,CSARDTLFEQYF,TGCAGTGCTAGAGATACCCTTTTCGAGCAGTACTTC
TRBJ1-1,many,.,TRBV29-1,CSVGAVNTEAFF,TGCAGCGTTGGAGCAGTGAACACTGAAGCTTTCTTT
TRBJ1-1,.,.,TRBV6-2/TRBV6-3,CASRDLLGVKNTEAFF,TGTGCCAGCAGGGATCTCTTGGGGGTGAAGAACACTGAAGCTTTCTTT
TRBJ2-3,.,.,TRBV20-1,CSATLTVGDTQYF,TGCAGTGCTACACTAACAGTAGGAGATACGCAGTATTTT
TRBJ2-2,once,.,TRBV3-1,CASRHASGTGELFF,TGTGCCAGCAGACATGCGTCGGGCACCGGGGAGCTGTTTTTT
TRBJ2-2,.,.,TRBV5-1,CASSLPLTDIGTGELFF,TGCGCCAGCAGCCTACCCCTTACCGACATAGGCACCGGGGAGCTGTTTTTT
TRBJ1-5,many,TRBD1,TRBV5-1,CAIPGQGNQPQHF,TGCGCCATCCCGGGACAGGGAAATCAGCCCCAGCATTTT
TRBJ2-1,few,TRBD1,TRBV6-5,CASKTGTATYNEQFF,TGTGCCAGCAAAACCGGGACAGCCACCTACAATGAGCAGTTCTTC
TRBJ1-6,.,TRBD1,TRBV3-1,CASSRGQGTNNSPLHF,TGTGCCAGCAGCCGAGGACAGGGGACCAATAATTCACCCCTCCACTTT
TRBJ2-7,.,TRBD1,TRBV5-1,CASSSDRFDSYEQYF,TGCGCCAGCAGCTCGGACAGGTTCGACTCCTACGAGCAGTACTTC
TRBJ2-6,.,.,TRBV20-1,CSARDPGNSGANVLTF,TGCAGTGCTAGAGACCCAGGAAACTCTGGGGCCAACGTCCTGACTTTC
TRBJ2-5,.,TRBD2,TRBV13,CASSLGLAGVEETQYF,TGTGCCAGCAGCTTAGGACTAGCGGGAGTGGAAGAGACCCAGTACTTC
TRBJ2-5,few,.,TRBV5-1,CASSRSGDMETQYF,TGCGCCAGCAGCAGGTCCGGGGATATGGAGACCCAGTACTTC
TRBJ1-5,many,TRBD1,TRBV6-2/TRBV6-3,CASSYRTGGNNQPQHF,TGTGCCAGCAGTTACCGGACAGGGGGCAACAATCAGCCCCAGCATTTT
TRBJ2-7,many,TRBD2,TRBV5-1,CASSPLTSGSSYEQYF,TGCGCCAGCAGCCCCCTTACTAGCGGGAGTTCCTACGAGCAGTACTTC
TRBJ2-1,.,TRBD1,TRBV6-4,CASSEFHRDSLYNEQFF,TGTGCCAGCAGTGAGTTTCACCGGGACAGTCTCTACAATGAGCAGTTCTTC
TRBJ2-5,.,TRBD2,TRBV4-2,CASSQETSSPGETQYF,TGTGCCAGCAGCCAAGAGACTAGCAGCCCAGGGGAGACCCAGTACTTC
TRBJ2-7,few,TRBD1,TRBV12-3/TRBV12-4,CASRKTGQTYEQYF,TGTGCCAGCAGAAAGACGGGACAGACCTACGAGCAGTACTTC
TRBJ2-5,few,.,TRBV29-1,CSVVGGVGQYF,TGCAGCGTTGTAGGAGGAGTTGGCCAGTACTTC
TRBJ2-1,many,.,TRBV29-1,CSVDIGLSEDNEQFF,TGCAGCGTTGATATAGGACTATCGGAAGACAATGAGCAGTTCTTC
TRBJ2-6,few,.,TRBV3-1,CASSQGVGSGANVLTF,TGTGCCAGCAGCCAGGGGGTAGGATCTGGGGCCAACGTCCTGACTTTC
TRBJ1-5,.,TRBD1,TRBV6-5,CASSSRQGGNQPQHF,TGTGCCAGCAGTTCACGACAGGGCGGCAATCAGCCCCAGCATTTT
TRBJ2-3,many,TRBD2,TRBV29-1,CSVGTSLSTDTQYF,TGCAGCGTCGGGACTAGCCTGAGCACAGATACGCAGTATTTT
TRBJ2-4,many,.,TRBV3-1,CASSQGGAKNIQYF,TGTGCCAGCAGCCAAGGGGGAGCCAAAAACATTCAGTACTTC
TRBJ2-7,few,.,TRBV20-1,CSASMGEGPHEQYF,TGCAGTGCTAGCATGGGGGAAGGCCCACACGAGCAGTACTTC
TRBJ2-3,many,.,TRBV7-3,CASSALMGDTQYF,TGTGCCAGCAGCGCCCTGATGGGAGATACGCAGTATTTT